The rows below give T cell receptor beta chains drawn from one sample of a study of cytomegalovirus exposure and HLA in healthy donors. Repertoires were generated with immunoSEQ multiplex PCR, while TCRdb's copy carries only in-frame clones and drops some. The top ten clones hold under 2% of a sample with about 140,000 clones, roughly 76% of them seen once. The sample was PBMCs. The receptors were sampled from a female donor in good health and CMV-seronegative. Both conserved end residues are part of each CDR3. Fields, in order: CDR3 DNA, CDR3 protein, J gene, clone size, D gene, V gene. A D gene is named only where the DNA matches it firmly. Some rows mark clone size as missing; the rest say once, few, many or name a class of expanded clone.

cdr3_nt: TGTGCCAGCAGCTTGCAGGGGAATCAGCCCCAGCATTTT
cdr3_aa: CASSLQGNQPQHF
j_call: TRBJ1-5
clone_size: NA
d_call: NA
v_call: TRBV7-8

cdr3_nt: TGTGCCAGCAGTGAAGCGCCGCAGAGGCAGTCACCCCTCCACTTT
cdr3_aa: CASSEAPQRQSPLHF
j_call: TRBJ1-6
clone_size: NA
d_call: NA
v_call: TRBV2

cdr3_nt: TGTGCCAGCAGTTTATCTTGGGACAGCCGAAAGGGTGAGCAGTACTTC
cdr3_aa: CASSLSWDSRKGEQYF
j_call: TRBJ2-7
clone_size: NA
d_call: TRBD1
v_call: TRBV27

cdr3_nt: TGCGCCAGCAGCTTGTTCGGGACAGATAACTCTGGAAACACCATATATTTT
cdr3_aa: CASSLFGTDNSGNTIYF
j_call: TRBJ1-3
clone_size: NA
d_call: TRBD1
v_call: TRBV5-1

cdr3_nt: TGTGCCAGCGGCGCCTACTCTAGCGGGGGCTTCCAAGAGACCCAGTACTTC
cdr3_aa: CASGAYSSGGFQETQYF
j_call: TRBJ2-5
clone_size: NA
d_call: TRBD2
v_call: TRBV11-2

cdr3_nt: TGTGCCAGCAGTTTTACCTCCCAGGGTGACCAAGAGACCCAGTACTTC
cdr3_aa: CASSFTSQGDQETQYF
j_call: TRBJ2-5
clone_size: once
d_call: NA
v_call: TRBV7-2

cdr3_nt: TGTGCCAGCAGCGTGGGGACAGGGGGCTATGGCTACACCTTC
cdr3_aa: CASSVGTGGYGYTF
j_call: TRBJ1-2
clone_size: NA
d_call: TRBD1
v_call: TRBV9

cdr3_nt: TGTGCCAGCAGCACGGAGTATGGAAACACCATATATTTT
cdr3_aa: CASSTEYGNTIYF
j_call: TRBJ1-3
clone_size: NA
d_call: NA
v_call: TRBV7-9

cdr3_nt: TGTGCCAGCAGGGCGACAGGTAGGGTCTACGAGCAGTACTTC
cdr3_aa: CASRATGRVYEQYF
j_call: TRBJ2-7
clone_size: few
d_call: NA
v_call: TRBV11-2

cdr3_nt: TGTGCCAGCAGGGACAGGGGGCGAGGAGATACGCAGTATTTT
cdr3_aa: CASRDRGRGDTQYF
j_call: TRBJ2-3
clone_size: NA
d_call: TRBD1
v_call: TRBV6-5

cdr3_nt: TGTGCCAGCAGCCTAGGGACAGGGGGCAGAGGTGCCAGACCCCAGCATTTT
cdr3_aa: CASSLGTGGRGARPQHF
j_call: TRBJ1-5
clone_size: NA
d_call: TRBD1
v_call: TRBV7-6

cdr3_nt: TGTGCCACTGGGACAGGAGCTAACTATGGCTACACCTTC
cdr3_aa: CATGTGANYGYTF
j_call: TRBJ1-2
clone_size: NA
d_call: TRBD1
v_call: TRBV28

cdr3_nt: TGTGCCAGCTCTTCGGGAGGGACTGAAGCTTTCTTT
cdr3_aa: CASSSGGTEAFF
j_call: TRBJ1-1
clone_size: NA
d_call: NA
v_call: TRBV6-5

cdr3_nt: TGTGCCAGTAGTGTACAGGGGCTCGGGCAGCCCCAGCATTTT
cdr3_aa: CASSVQGLGQPQHF
j_call: TRBJ1-5
clone_size: NA
d_call: TRBD1
v_call: TRBV19